One and the same sample provided the 22 T cell receptor beta chains below, sequenced in a study of blood T cells in healthy people across ages. Through a sample-barcoded 5' primer and a J-beta primer mix, a second PCR was run for about 7 to 12 cycles. Each CDR3 protein gets one entry after TCRdb re-called the 5' RACE reads with MiXCR. The table includes about 780,000 distinct CDR3 sequences, less than 80% detected once. Input material: blood. The receptors were gathered from a man aged 25 to 45 in good health.

The J gene is TRBJ2-1, the V gene TRBV2; 16 bases are a match to TRBD2. This CDR3 has 19 residues. Germline V gives CDR1 SNHLY, CDR2 FYNNEI. The V segment lost 7 bases and the J segment 0 bases; nucleotides outside the gene matches: 9. In nucleotides, the CDR3 is TGTGCCAGCATTCCCCTGGGACTAGCGGGGGGGCCCTCCTACAATGAGCAGTTCTTC. Amino acids: CASIPLGLAGGPSYNEQFF. Complete variable domain (other parts from reference TRBV2 and TRBJ2-1): EPEVTQTPSHQVTQMGQEVILRCVPISNHLYFYWYRQILGQKVEFLVSFYNNEISEKSEIFDDQFSVERPDGSNFTLKIRSTKLEDSAMYFCASIPLGLAGGPSYNEQFFGPGTRLTVL.

V gene TRBV20-1 combines with J gene TRBJ1-6; TRBD1 might be the D (6 bases). Germline CDR1 and CDR2: DFQATT and SNEGSKA (reference sequence). This CDR3 is built from 15 residues. Trimming removed 1 base from V and 8 bases from J, with 15 bases in between. This CDR3 reads CSARVPQGPYSPLHF. Written as DNA, the CDR3 is TGCAGTGCTAGAGTGCCACAGGGCCCCTATTCACCCCTCCACTTT.

V gene TRBV29-1 combines with J gene TRBJ1-2; no clear D gene. The CDR3 is 11 amino acids. Germline values: CDR1 SQVTM, CDR2 ANQGSEA. Trimming removed 4 bases from V and 6 bases from J, with 9 bases in between. The CDR3 DNA reads TGCAGCGTTGTGGAGAACCATGGCTACACCTTC. Its protein is CSVVENHGYTF.

The chain employs TRBV29-1 and TRBJ2-1, with no clear D. The CDR3 contains 12 residues. Germline lookup yields CDR1 SQVTM and CDR2 ANQGSEA. Deletions cut 1 base from V and 6 bases from J, with 7 bases between. CDR3 nucleotides: TGCAGCGTTGAAGGACTTTCCAATGAGCAGTTCTTC. It is translated as CSVEGLSNEQFF.

V is TRBV5-1 and J is TRBJ2-7; no definite D call. CDR1 and CDR2 from the germline V gene are SGHRS and YFSETQ. The CDR3 length is 15 residues. Deletions cut 0 bases from V and 6 bases from J, with 16 bases between. CDR3 nucleotide sequence: TGCGCCAGCAGCTTGGCCATCTCGGAACCGGGCGAGCAGTACTTC. Translating it yields CASSLAISEPGEQYF.

The chain is built from TRBV28 and TRBJ2-7; D is perhaps TRBD1 (6 bases). The V and J ends lost 3 bases and 1 base respectively, with 13 bases between them. The CDR3 loop spans 15 amino acids. CDR1 and CDR2 (germline): MDHEN, SYDVKM. This CDR3 is CASSFSGAGSYEQYF. The CDR3 coding sequence is TGTGCCAGCAGTTTCTCAGGGGCAGGGTCCTACGAGCAGTACTTC.

This clonotype turned up a few times. The V gene is TRBV3-1, the J gene TRBJ2-5; 9 bases fit TRBD2. The junction had 3 bases not matched to a gene; V was cut back by 5 bases and J by 5 bases. CDR3 size: 13 residues. Germline CDR1 reads LGHDT; CDR2 reads YNNKEL (reference sequence). This CDR3 is CASSFGLAETQYF. CDR3 bases: TGTGCCAGCAGCTTCGGACTAGCGGAGACCCAGTACTTC.

The V and J genes are TRBV20-1 and TRBJ1-1; no clear D gene. The V gene lost 0 bases and the J gene lost 5 bases, with 16 bases spanning the gap. CDR1 and CDR2 (germline): DFQATT, SNEGSKA (reference sequence). The CDR3 runs to 15 residues. This CDR3 reads CSARDRGVTSTEAFF. The DNA for the CDR3 is TGCAGTGCTAGAGATCGCGGGGTGACGAGTACTGAAGCTTTCTTT.

The J gene is TRBJ1-2, the V gene TRBV25-1, with D possibly being TRBD1 (5 bases). The CDR3 is made up of 13 amino acids. V was clipped by 6 bases and J by 3 bases, with 11 bases between them. Germline V gene lookup returns CDR1 MGHDK and CDR2 SYGVNS. CDR3 sequence: CASSEAGDYGYTF. The DNA of the CDR3 is TGTGCCAGCAGCGAGGCGGGGGACTATGGCTACACCTTC.

The chain couples TRBV6-5 to TRBJ2-6; TRBD1 aligns across 9 bases. CDR3 length: 19 residues. The germline gives CDR1 MNHEY, CDR2 SVGAGI. With 1 base clipped from V and 2 bases from J, the junction kept 9 bases outside the gene matches. In nucleotides, the CDR3 is TGTGCCAGCAGTTACTTGACAGGGGGTATCCCTCCTGGGGCCAACGTCCTGACTTTC. Amino acid sequence: CASSYLTGGIPPGANVLTF.

J is TRBJ2-5 and V is TRBV7-3; 7 bases map to TRBD1. Matching the DNA end better, TRBJ2-7 makes the J call doubtful. Germline values: CDR1 SGHTA, CDR2 FQGTGA. This CDR3 is built from 13 residues. The CDR3 bases are TGTGCCAGCAGCCCCACGGGACAGTACGAGCAGTACTTC. Amino acids: CASSPTGQYEQYF.

The chain carries TRBV28 and TRBJ2-6, with D uncertain. The germline V gene has CDR1 MDHEN and CDR2 SYDVKM. The CDR3 totals 17 residues. Trimming took off 6 bases at V and 0 bases at J, with 15 bases between the two ends. CDR3 amino acids: CASRRLGKFSGANVLTF. CDR3 coding DNA: TGTGCCAGCAGACGTCTGGGGAAGTTCTCTGGGGCCAACGTCCTGACTTTC.

Concerning this clonotype: At one end, the junction sequence differs from germline, possibly due to a read error. This chain uses TRBV10-3 with TRBJ1-1; TRBD1 agrees at 7 bases. Germline CDR1 reads ENHRY; CDR2 reads SYGVKD. The CDR3 runs to 14 residues. Here the CDR3 DNA reads TGTGCCATCAGTGGACAGGGCGCCAACACCGAAGCTTTCTTT. Its protein product is CAISGQGANTEAFF.

A note on this clonotype: A much larger clone lies one base from this, so it may be a read error. For the CDR3, the DNA is TGTGCCAGCAGTTCATACCTTACAGGGTACTACGAGCAGTACTTC. This encodes CASSSYLTGYYEQYF. This sequence joins TRBV27 and TRBJ2-4, with D possibly TRBD1 on 6 matching bases. The DNA matches TRBJ2-7 better at its end, which makes the J call doubtful. Looked up from germline, CDR1 is MNHEY and CDR2 is SMNVEV (reference sequence). This CDR3 spans 15 amino acids.

The chain couples TRBV20-1 to TRBJ2-7; D could derive from TRBD1 or TRBD2 (5 bases each). The V end lost 4 bases, the J end lost 4 bases, and 17 bases lay between the germline ends. The CDR3 length is 14 residues. The germline V gene has CDR1 DFQATT and CDR2 SNEGSKA (reference sequence). The CDR3 here is CSANRDDPPYEQYF. As DNA, the CDR3 is TGCAGTGCTAACCGGGACGATCCACCGTACGAGCAGTACTTC.

The rearrangement links TRBV5-1 to TRBJ2-1; 8 bases align to TRBD1. The junction had 8 bases not matched to a gene; V was cut back by 4 bases and J by 8 bases. There are 14 residues in the CDR3. In germline, CDR1 is SGHRS, CDR2 YFSETQ. The CDR3 loop is CASSIQGVKDEQFF. The CDR3, as DNA: TGCGCCAGCAGCATACAGGGGGTTAAAGATGAGCAGTTCTTC.

Here the CDR3 DNA reads TGTGCCAGCAGTTTCGCGGGCACGCAGTATTTT. Translation gives CASSFAGTQYF. V usage is TRBV28 and J usage is TRBJ2-3, with D maybe TRBD2 (5 bases). The CDR3 runs 11 residues. With 3 bases removed from V and 9 bases from J, the gap between germline ends came to 7 bases. The germline CDR1 and CDR2 sequences are MDHEN and SYDVKM.

The count of this clonotype is one. Written as DNA, the CDR3 is TGTGCCAGCAGCGTACGGCCAGGGGGGGATGAAAAACTGTTTTTT. Its protein is CASSVRPGGDEKLFF. The gene calls are TRBV9 and TRBJ1-4; TRBD1 aligns across 7 bases. The CDR3 extends over 15 amino acids. Germline CDR1 is SGDLS and CDR2 is YYNGEE. J was trimmed by 6 bases and V by 1 base; bases with no gene match: 6.

The chain carries TRBV12-3 or TRBV12-4 and TRBJ1-1, with D unresolved. The V and J ends lost 5 bases and 3 bases respectively, with 7 bases between them. The CDR3 extends over 12 amino acids. CDR3 residues: CASSQEYTEAFF. The CDR3 nucleotides are TGTGCCAGCAGTCAAGAATACACTGAAGCTTTCTTT.

V usage is TRBV20-1 and J usage is TRBJ1-6; 7 nucleotides agree with TRBD1. Trimming removed 2 bases from V and 7 bases from J; junction bases left unmatched: 5. The germline gives CDR1 DFQATT, CDR2 SNEGSKA (reference sequence). This CDR3 spans 14 amino acids. The CDR3 DNA sequence: TGCAGTGCTAGACTGACAGGGATCAATTCACCCCTCCACTTT. Translation: CSARLTGINSPLHF.

The chain has TRBV29-1 and TRBJ2-4; 10 bases line up with TRBD1. Gene TRBJ2-5 matches the end of the DNA better, so the J call may be wrong. This CDR3 has 13 amino acids. Germline V gene data show CDR1 as SQVTM and CDR2 as ANQGSEA. In DNA form, the CDR3 reads TGCAGCCCAGAGACAGGGGGCTTAGAGACCCAGTACTTC. This codes for CSPETGGLETQYF.

The chain uses TRBV29-1 and TRBJ2-1; maybe TRBD1 (5 bases). The germline V and J ends were trimmed by 1 base and 12 bases, with 16 bases remaining between them. Germline CDR1 is SQVTM and CDR2 is ANQGSEA. There are 13 residues in the CDR3. CDR3 sequence reads: CSVEVLLGRGQFF. The CDR3 DNA reads as TGCAGCGTTGAAGTGCTCCTGGGGCGAGGGCAGTTCTTC.